The clone carrying this T cell receptor beta chain has more than one count but fewer than ten. Adults between roughly 18 and 90 years of age took part from 24 US areas. Allocation to cohorts depended on clinical history reported by the participants. All exposed participants met a person with COVID-19 within 2 weeks before entering the study. The sample comes from a study of blood T cell repertoires in COVID-19. The wider study: From T cells, B-cell-depleted T cells, or PBMCs came the material, which was cDNA or gDNA.

Profiled with immunoSEQ multiplex PCR; TCRdb holds only in-frame clones, not every one. The sample carries 110,000 to 150,000 clones, approximately 80% recorded once. In germline, CDR1 is LNHNV, CDR2 YYDKDF (reference sequence). The CDR3 has 14 amino acids. V lost 0 bases, J lost 2 bases, and 6 bases lay in between. The clonotype was recovered from a woman between 18 and 29 years old who had been exposed to COVID-19. The rearrangement uses TRBV15 and TRBJ2-3; D unresolved. Material for sequencing was PBMCs or T cells enriched from blood (not recorded which). CDR3 residues: CATSRELTTDTQYF. Written as DNA, the CDR3 is TGTGCCACCAGCAGAGAACTAACCACAGATACGCAGTATTTT.